Listed below are T cell receptor beta chains from one sample, sequenced in a study of CD8 T cells in ankylosing spondylitis. Using its own MiXCR run on the 5' RACE reads, TCRdb lists one record per CDR3 protein. The top ten hold under 20% of the sample, which has roughly 670,000 distinct CDR3 sequences, 15% to 20% seen once. Sequencing was carried out using blood, either unsorted or a sorted T cell fraction (not recorded which). The receptors were gathered from a male donor with ankylosing spondylitis. Both conserved end residues are part of each CDR3. Fields, in order: CDR3 protein, CDR3 DNA, D gene, J gene, CDR3 length, V gene, clone size. The D gene is left open where the match is weak. Where a row states a size, it is once, few, many or the class of an expanded clone; other rows omit it.

CDR3: CASSLHEGEQYF
DNA: TGTGCCAGCAGTCTCCATGAAGGGGAGCAGTACTTC
D: NA
J: TRBJ2-7
length: 12
V: TRBV12-3/TRBV12-4
size: few

CDR3: CASSLTSGVNEQFF
DNA: TGTGCCAGCAGCCTTACTAGCGGGGTGAATGAGCAGTTCTTC
D: TRBD2
J: TRBJ2-1
length: 14
V: TRBV12-3/TRBV12-4
size: NA

CDR3: CASSQFTFEYSNNEQFF
DNA: TGCGCCAGCAGCCAATTCACCTTTGAATACTCCAACAATGAGCAGTTCTTC
D: NA
J: TRBJ2-1
length: 17
V: TRBV4-1
size: few

CDR3: CASSSPTSPLTDTQYF
DNA: TGTGCCAGCAGCTCCCCGACTAGCCCCCTTACAGATACGCAGTATTTT
D: TRBD2
J: TRBJ2-3
length: 16
V: TRBV7-2
size: few

CDR3: CSASLGNEQFF
DNA: TGCAGTGCTAGTCTCGGAAATGAGCAGTTCTTC
D: NA
J: TRBJ2-1
length: 11
V: TRBV20-1
size: NA

CDR3: CASSYDRPREAFF
DNA: TGTGCCAGCAGTTACGATCGGCCCCGTGAAGCTTTCTTT
D: NA
J: TRBJ1-1
length: 13
V: TRBV6-6
size: few

CDR3: CASSHGADTQYF
DNA: TGTGCCAGCAGCCACGGTGCGGATACGCAGTATTTT
D: NA
J: TRBJ2-3
length: 12
V: TRBV4-2
size: NA

CDR3: CSAPSGTGVFGELFF
DNA: TGCAGTGCACCCAGCGGGACAGGGGTTTTCGGGGAGCTGTTTTTT
D: TRBD1
J: TRBJ2-2
length: 15
V: TRBV20-1
size: NA

CDR3: CASSQPQKTGELFF
DNA: TGTGCCAGCAGCCAACCTCAGAAGACCGGGGAGCTGTTTTTT
D: NA
J: TRBJ2-2
length: 14
V: TRBV4-2
size: NA

CDR3: CSAVYPSAISSYEQYF
DNA: TGCAGTGCTGTATACCCCTCGGCCATCAGCTCCTACGAGCAGTACTTC
D: NA
J: TRBJ2-7
length: 16
V: TRBV20-1
size: few

CDR3: CASRLRARLQETQYF
DNA: TGCGCCAGCAGACTGAGGGCTAGATTGCAAGAGACCCAGTACTTC
D: NA
J: TRBJ2-5
length: 15
V: TRBV5-1
size: NA

CDR3: CASSYSEVPTSNYGYTF
DNA: TGTGCCAGCAGTTACTCAGAGGTCCCTACGTCTAACTATGGCTACACCTTC
D: NA
J: TRBJ1-2
length: 17
V: TRBV6-5
size: NA

CDR3: CASSFHAGELFF
DNA: TGTGCCAGCAGTTTTCATGCCGGGGAGCTGTTTTTT
D: NA
J: TRBJ2-2
length: 12
V: TRBV27
size: NA

CDR3: CASRGGKGDTQYF
DNA: TGTGCCAGCAGGGGGGGGAAGGGGGATACGCAGTATTTT
D: TRBD2
J: TRBJ2-3
length: 13
V: TRBV12-3/TRBV12-4
size: few

CDR3: CASSSPGQPYNGYTF
DNA: TGTGCCAGTAGTTCCCCGGGACAGCCCTACAATGGCTACACCTTC
D: TRBD1
J: TRBJ1-2
length: 15
V: TRBV19
size: NA

CDR3: CASSQDWSGIRQETQYF
DNA: TGTGCCAGCAGCCAAGATTGGAGCGGGATACGACAAGAGACCCAGTACTTC
D: TRBD2
J: TRBJ2-5
length: 17
V: TRBV3-1
size: NA

CDR3: CASSRNGYRESYEQYF
DNA: TGTGCCAGCAGTCGGAATGGGTACCGGGAGTCCTACGAGCAGTACTTC
D: NA
J: TRBJ2-7
length: 16
V: TRBV27
size: few

CDR3: CSYLSGMITDTQYF
DNA: TGCAGTTACCTTAGCGGGATGATCACAGATACGCAGTATTTT
D: TRBD2
J: TRBJ2-3
length: 14
V: TRBV20-1
size: many

CDR3: CASSLSGGDTQYF
DNA: TGTGCCAGCAGTTTAAGTGGCGGTGATACGCAGTATTTT
D: NA
J: TRBJ2-3
length: 13
V: TRBV28
size: many

CDR3: CSARDPGGWETQYF
DNA: TGCAGTGCTAGAGATCCCGGGGGTTGGGAGACCCAGTACTTC
D: NA
J: TRBJ2-5
length: 14
V: TRBV20-1
size: NA

CDR3: CASSSDRGNSYGYTF
DNA: TGTGCCAGCAGCTCGGACAGGGGTAACTCCTATGGCTACACCTTC
D: TRBD1
J: TRBJ1-2
length: 15
V: TRBV11-2
size: NA

CDR3: CASSEAGRGDEQYF
DNA: TGTGCCAGCAGCGAAGCGGGCAGGGGGGACGAGCAGTACTTC
D: NA
J: TRBJ2-7
length: 14
V: TRBV9
size: few

CDR3: CASSLRSGGYLYEQYF
DNA: TGCGCCAGCAGCTTGCGTAGCGGGGGTTATCTTTACGAGCAGTACTTC
D: TRBD2
J: TRBJ2-7
length: 16
V: TRBV5-1
size: NA

CDR3: CSATIVSGTGELFF
DNA: TGCAGTGCTACTATAGTTTCTGGGACCGGGGAGCTGTTTTTT
D: NA
J: TRBJ2-2
length: 14
V: TRBV20-1
size: NA

CDR3: CASSLARWDNEQFF
DNA: TGTGCCAGCAGCTTAGCTAGATGGGACAATGAGCAGTTCTTC
D: NA
J: TRBJ2-1
length: 14
V: TRBV11-2
size: NA

CDR3: CSASLQNEQFF
DNA: TGCAGTGCCTCCCTCCAGAATGAGCAGTTCTTC
D: NA
J: TRBJ2-1
length: 11
V: TRBV20-1
size: few

CDR3: CASSRRGSKNTDTQYF
DNA: TGCGCCAGCAGCAGGCGGGGGTCGAAGAACACAGATACGCAGTATTTT
D: TRBD2
J: TRBJ2-3
length: 16
V: TRBV5-1
size: few

CDR3: CSAREVTRGEKLFF
DNA: TGCAGTGCTAGAGAAGTGACGAGAGGTGAAAAACTGTTTTTT
D: NA
J: TRBJ1-4
length: 14
V: TRBV20-1
size: few

CDR3: CASSPRQSNSYEQYF
DNA: TGTGCCAGCAGCCCCCGACAGTCTAATTCCTACGAGCAGTACTTC
D: NA
J: TRBJ2-7
length: 15
V: TRBV5-5
size: NA

CDR3: CASSFPGQRNTGELFF
DNA: TGTGCCAGCAGCTTTCCGGGACAACGAAACACCGGGGAGCTGTTTTTT
D: NA
J: TRBJ2-2
length: 16
V: TRBV5-5
size: NA

CDR3: CASSREAESPGYGYTF
DNA: TGTGCCAGCAGTCGGGAGGCCGAAAGCCCGGGGTACGGCTACACCTTC
D: NA
J: TRBJ1-2
length: 16
V: TRBV6-2/TRBV6-3
size: few

CDR3: CASSQRLGLAGEETQYF
DNA: TGTGCCAGCAGTCAACGGTTGGGACTAGCGGGAGAAGAGACCCAGTACTTC
D: TRBD2
J: TRBJ2-5
length: 17
V: TRBV7-9
size: NA

CDR3: CSARETGNTIYF
DNA: TGCAGTGCCCGGGAGACTGGAAACACCATATATTTT
D: NA
J: TRBJ1-3
length: 12
V: TRBV20-1
size: few

CDR3: CASSSDLILNTGELFF
DNA: TGTGCCAGCAGCTCGGACTTAATTCTGAACACCGGGGAGCTGTTTTTT
D: NA
J: TRBJ2-2
length: 16
V: TRBV6-1
size: few

CDR3: CASSSLRGGGGYTF
DNA: TGTGCCAGCAGCTCCCTCCGGGGAGGCGGCGGCTACACCTTC
D: NA
J: TRBJ1-2
length: 14
V: TRBV9
size: few